The rows below give T cell receptor beta chains drawn from one sample of a study of regulatory T cells in long-lasting Graves disease. TCRdb used MiXCR to reprocess the multiplex PCR reads, holding one entry per CDR3 protein. The sample has approximately 380,000 distinct CDR3 sequences; 20% to 25% are singletons. The starting material was peripheral blood mononuclear cells (PBMCs), obtained when the disease was refractory, from a patient treated with antithyroid drugs. The receptors shown here come from a female donor with Graves disease. Each CDR3 is given with its conserved first and last residue. The order of the fields is D gene, J gene, V gene, clone size, CDR3 DNA, CDR3 protein. A D gene is named only where the DNA matches it firmly. Not all rows give a size; the values are once, few, many and, for expanded clones, a class.

>-|TRBJ2-7|TRBV6-1|few
TGTGCCAGCAATAAAGAAGGGCGGGTTTACGAGCAGTACTTC
CASNKEGRVYEQYF
>-|TRBJ1-1|TRBV4-3|few
TGCGCCAGCAGCCAAGCCCGCGGAGGCACTGAAGCTTTCTTT
CASSQARGGTEAFF
>TRBD1|TRBJ2-7|TRBV28|many
TGTGCCAGCAGTTTATTGGTAGGGGCAGGGGGCTTTGAGCAGTACTTC
CASSLLVGAGGFEQYF
>-|TRBJ2-1|TRBV6-6|-
TGTGCCAGCAGTTACTCCGACTACAATGAGCAGTTCTTC
CASSYSDYNEQFF
>TRBD2|TRBJ2-1|TRBV6-6|-
TGTGCCAGCAGTTACTCGATGGCTAGCGGGAGGGCCGTGGGGGATGAGCAGTTCTTC
CASSYSMASGRAVGDEQFF
>TRBD2|TRBJ2-7|TRBV5-6|few
TGTGCCAGCAGCCCGGGACTAGCGCCCTTGAGCGAGCAGTACTTC
CASSPGLAPLSEQYF
>TRBD1|TRBJ2-1|TRBV7-8|few
TGTGCCAGCAGCCGACAGGACAGGTACAATGAGCAGTTCTTC
CASSRQDRYNEQFF
>TRBD2|TRBJ2-1|TRBV20-1|-
TGCAGTGCTACGGGACTAGCGGGGTGGAATGAGCAGTTCTTC
CSATGLAGWNEQFF
>TRBD1|TRBJ2-5|TRBV27|many
TGTGCCAGCAGTTACAGGGGAAGGCTGGAGACCCAGTACTTC
CASSYRGRLETQYF
>-|TRBJ1-5|TRBV30|few
TGTGCCTGGAGTTCGGGGGGCTTCAATCAGCCCCAGCATTTT
CAWSSGGFNQPQHF
>-|TRBJ2-7|TRBV20-1|few
TGCAGTGCTCGAGACAGACACTACGAGCAGTACTTC
CSARDRHYEQYF
>TRBD2|TRBJ2-7|TRBV12-3/TRBV12-4|few
TGTGCCAGCAGCCAGGGGACTAGCGGGAGGGACGAGCAGTACTTC
CASSQGTSGRDEQYF
>TRBD1|TRBJ1-2|TRBV28|many
TGTGCCAGCAGTTTAGGTGGGACAGCGGCCTACTATGGCTACACCTTC
CASSLGGTAAYYGYTF
>TRBD1|TRBJ1-1|TRBV10-3|few
TGTGCCATCAGTGGGGGGACAGGGGGGACTGAAGCTTTCTTT
CAISGGTGGTEAFF
>-|TRBJ2-5|TRBV3-1|many
TGTGCCAGCAGCCAGGACCGATCGCCCAGGGGCCGGGAGACCCAGTACTTC
CASSQDRSPRGRETQYF
>-|TRBJ2-7|TRBV2|many
TGTGCCAGCAGTGACGGGCAGGGCGAGACCTACGAGCAGTACTTC
CASSDGQGETYEQYF
>TRBD2|TRBJ2-3|TRBV7-2|-
TGTGCCAGCAGCTCGGGACTAGCGGGCCCTAGCACAGATACGCAGTATTTT
CASSSGLAGPSTDTQYF
>TRBD1|TRBJ1-4|TRBV7-8|many
TGTGCCAGCAGCGCCAGACAGGGGCTAGAAAAACTGTTTTTT
CASSARQGLEKLFF
>-|TRBJ1-3|TRBV18|few
TGTGCCAGCTCACTCACGGAGGGAAACACCATATATTTT
CASSLTEGNTIYF
>TRBD2|TRBJ2-1|TRBV5-1|-
TGCGCCAGCAGCTTGTGGGCTAGCGGGACGTACAATGAGCAGTTCTTC
CASSLWASGTYNEQFF
>TRBD1|TRBJ1-5|TRBV6-1|few
TGTGCCAGCGGAGGACAGGTGAATCAGCCCCAGCATTTT
CASGGQVNQPQHF
>-|TRBJ2-5|TRBV29-1|few
TGCAGCGTTGTAAGGCAGCAAGAGACCCAGTACTTC
CSVVRQQETQYF
>TRBD1|TRBJ2-7|TRBV20-1|-
TGCAGTGCTAGAGATAGTGGGACAGCCTGGGAGCAGTACTTC
CSARDSGTAWEQYF
>-|TRBJ1-5|TRBV6-2/TRBV6-3|-
TGTGCGACCGCGGAGGGGGGTAGAAATCAGCCCCAGCATTTT
CATAEGGRNQPQHF
>TRBD1|TRBJ1-2|TRBV2|many
TGTGCCAGCAAGAGGCAGGGGGCGGATGGCTACACCTTC
CASKRQGADGYTF
>-|TRBJ1-5|TRBV4-1|few
TGCGCCAGCAGCCAAGAGAGGTGGCAGCCCCAGCATTTT
CASSQERWQPQHF
>-|TRBJ1-5|TRBV4-2|few
TGTGCCAGCCAAGATGGGGGGAGCAATCAGCCCCAGCATTTT
CASQDGGSNQPQHF
>-|TRBJ1-2|TRBV4-3|-
TGCGCCAGCAGCCAAGATCTCCGGGGCGCGGTTATCTATGGCTACACCTTC
CASSQDLRGAVIYGYTF
>-|TRBJ2-2|TRBV6-5|-
TGTGCCAGCAGTTACTTGGGCGGGGAGCTGTTTTTT
CASSYLGGELFF
>-|TRBJ1-5|TRBV10-1|many
TGCGCCAGCAGTGACCAGGGGCCCCGAATGGCCCAGCATTTT
CASSDQGPRMAQHF
>TRBD1|TRBJ1-2|TRBV14|many
TGTGCCAGCAGCCGGGTCCCGGGACAGGGGAGGGTCCCCTTC
CASSRVPGQGRVPF
>-|TRBJ2-5|TRBV24-1|-
TGTGCCACCAGTGTCGGGTTTAGTTCCCAAGAGACCCAGTACTTC
CATSVGFSSQETQYF
>-|TRBJ2-2|TRBV27|-
TGTGCCAGCAGTTTACTCGGGGCCCGGACCGGGGAGCTGTTTTTT
CASSLLGARTGELFF
>TRBD2|TRBJ2-7|TRBV20-1|few
TGCAGTGCTGGACTAGCGGGACCCTACGAGCAGTACTTC
CSAGLAGPYEQYF
>-|TRBJ2-6|TRBV30|few
TGTGCCTGGAGTTTTCCTGGGGCCAACGTCCTGACTTTC
CAWSFPGANVLTF
>-|TRBJ2-1|TRBV27|-
TGTGCCAGCAGACGAGAGGGCAAATGGGATGAGCAGTTCTTC
CASRREGKWDEQFF
>TRBD1|TRBJ1-2|TRBV5-6|many
TGTGCCAGCAGCCCACAAAAGAGTTGGGGACAGGGGGACTATGGCTACACCTTC
CASSPQKSWGQGDYGYTF
>TRBD1|TRBJ1-5|TRBV6-1|many
TGTGCCAGCAGGTGGGACAGGGGAAACAATCAGCCCCAGCATTTT
CASRWDRGNNQPQHF
>-|TRBJ1-1|TRBV11-2|many
TGTGCCAGCAGCTTTAGTACCACGTCCACTGAAGCTTTCTTT
CASSFSTTSTEAFF
>-|TRBJ1-5|TRBV19|-
TGTGCCAGTAGCGGAGGACGGGAAAAGCCCCAGCATTTT
CASSGGREKPQHF
>-|TRBJ2-7|TRBV5-5|-
TGTGCCAGCAGCTCCAAGTCCCAGGGATCCTACGAGCAGTACTTC
CASSSKSQGSYEQYF
>TRBD1|TRBJ1-5|TRBV19|few
TGTGCCAGTAGTATAGAGGCAGGGGGAGTCCAGCCCCAGCATTTT
CASSIEAGGVQPQHF
>-|TRBJ2-1|TRBV20-1|few
TGCAGCGCTTACCCTCCTAGCCATGAGCAGTTCTTC
CSAYPPSHEQFF
>TRBD2|TRBJ2-7|TRBV12-3/TRBV12-4|many
TGTGCCAGCAGTGGGCGCAGAGGGACAGTAACTAGCGGGAGGTTTGACGAGCAGTACTTC
CASSGRRGTVTSGRFDEQYF
>-|TRBJ2-2|TRBV18|-
TGTGCCAGCTCACCGACTCACCAATTCGGGGAGCTGTTTTTT
CASSPTHQFGELFF
>-|TRBJ1-1|TRBV28|many
TGTGCCAGCAGTTTTCACCCGGGGGGGGGGCGGACTGAAGCTTTCTTT
CASSFHPGGGRTEAFF
>-|TRBJ2-7|TRBV10-1|-
TGCGCCAGCAGTGAGTCGAAAGGGGGAAAAGACGAGCAGTACTTC
CASSESKGGKDEQYF
>-|TRBJ2-5|TRBV29-1|many
TGCAGCGTTGAGGGGACGGTCCAAGAGACCCAGTACTTC
CSVEGTVQETQYF
>-|TRBJ2-7|TRBV19|-
TGTGCCAGTAGTATTAATGGGCCTTCCTACGAGCAGTACTTC
CASSINGPSYEQYF
>-|TRBJ2-7|TRBV6-2/TRBV6-3|many
TGTGCCAGCAGTTCTGGACAAAGGAGTAGGGAATACGAGCAGTACTTC
CASSSGQRSREYEQYF
>-|TRBJ1-5|TRBV2|many
TGTGCCAGCAGTGACCCCTTAGTTTTTCAGCCCCAGCATTTT
CASSDPLVFQPQHF
>-|TRBJ2-7|TRBV6-5|-
TGTGCCAGCAGTTACGCGGGACCCTCCTACGAGCAGTACTTC
CASSYAGPSYEQYF
>TRBD1|TRBJ1-5|TRBV20-1|-
TGCAGTGCTAGAGCCCGGGGACAGAAGAATCAGCCCCAGCATTTT
CSARARGQKNQPQHF
>TRBD1|TRBJ2-7|TRBV18|many
TGTGCCAGCTCAGGGACAGGGGAGTACGAGCAGTACTTC
CASSGTGEYEQYF